These 9 T cell receptor beta chains were all obtained from the same sample, sequenced in a study of shared clonotypes between healthy human individuals. TCRdb's table, derived via immunoSEQ multiplex PCR, lists solely in-frame clones and lacks some. There are over a million clones in the sample; around 97% occur only once, and over 1% lies in the top ten. Sequencing used naive CD4+ T cells sorted from blood. Subset: CD45RA+ positively selected. These receptors all come from a man aged 25-45 years in good health.

This clone was seen a single time. The rearrangement joins TRBV7-9 to TRBJ1-1, with a tentative D call TRBD1 (5 bases). Germline V CDR1 and CDR2: SEHNR, FQNEAQ (reference sequence). The CDR3 runs 14 residues. V was trimmed by 4 bases and J by 4 bases, leaving 13 bases between them. CDR3 residues: CASSSQGLVTEAFF. CDR3 nucleotide sequence: TGTGCCAGCAGCTCCCAGGGTCTAGTCACTGAAGCTTTCTTT. Filled out from reference TRBV7-9 and TRBJ1-1, the complete variable domain reads DTGVSQNPRHKITKRGQNVTFRCDPISEHNRLYWYRQTLGQGPEFLTYFQNEAQLEKSRLLSDRFSAERPKGSFSTLEIQRTEQGDSAMYLCASSSQGLVTEAFFGQGTRLTVV.

Comment on this clone: The same CDR3 can be traced to other DNA sequences in this sample. The CDR3 spells CASSLVAYEQYF. CDR3 bases: TGCGCCAGCAGCTTGGTGGCCTACGAGCAGTACTTC. The chain recombines TRBV5-1 with TRBJ2-7; D not resolved. Germline loops: CDR1 SGHRS, CDR2 YFSETQ. V was trimmed by 0 bases and J by 2 bases, leaving 3 bases between them. The CDR3 sequence is 12 residues long.

CDR3 sequence (DNA): TGCAGCGCGTCCTCGAGCACAGATACGCAGTATTTT. It codes for CSASSSTDTQYF. The chain recombines TRBV29-1 with TRBJ2-3; D uncertain. This CDR3 has 12 amino acids. Trimming cost V 7 bases and J 0 bases, with 8 bases left between them. Looked up from germline, CDR1 is SQVTM and CDR2 is ANQGSEA.

The chain couples TRBV4-3 to TRBJ2-7; D not certain. Trimming removed 1 base at V and 2 bases at J, with 9 bases between. The CDR3 totals 14 residues. CDR1 is LGHNA, CDR2 YSLEER, per germline. CDR3 coding DNA: TGCGCCAGCAGCCAAGCACACCCTCCCTACGAGCAGTACTTC. Translation: CASSQAHPPYEQYF.

The V call is TRBV7-2, the J call TRBJ2-7, with D possibly matching TRBD1 (8 bases). V lost 1 base and J 5 bases, leaving 15 bases between the germline ends. Per the germline V gene, CDR1 is SGHTA and CDR2 is FQGNSA. The length of the CDR3 is 15 residues. The CDR3 sequence is CASSLDRGGFHEQYF. As DNA, the CDR3 is TGTGCCAGCAGCTTAGACAGGGGGGGTTTCCACGAGCAGTACTTC.

V and J are TRBV7-9 and TRBJ1-4, with 8 nucleotides matching TRBD1. The V gene end was trimmed by 5 bases and the J gene end by 0 bases; junction bases not matched to a gene: 11. Germline values: CDR1 SEHNR, CDR2 FQNEAQ (reference sequence). The CDR3 has 18 residues. The CDR3 DNA follows: TGTGCCAGCAGCGACTGGGGACAGGAGACTGCAACTAATGAAAAACTGTTTTTT. As protein: CASSDWGQETATNEKLFF.

The chain recombines TRBV29-1 with TRBJ2-3; no clear D. V lost 7 bases to trimming and J lost 6 bases, with 11 bases between them. The germline V gene has CDR1 SQVTM and CDR2 ANQGSEA. This CDR3 contains 11 residues. In DNA, the CDR3 is TGCAGCGCTTACGGCAGTGATACGCAGTATTTT. This gives the protein CSAYGSDTQYF.

This clone was seen just once. The chain uses TRBV5-6 and TRBJ2-5, with 8 bases identical to TRBD1. In germline, CDR1 is SGHDT, CDR2 YYEEEE. The CDR3 spans 14 residues. Germline trimming cut 4 bases from V and 4 bases from J; bases unmatched to any gene: 6. The DNA for the CDR3 is TGTGCCAGCAGCCATGACAGGGGAAGAGAGACCCAGTACTTC. Protein: CASSHDRGRETQYF.

The genes are TRBV27 and TRBJ1-5, with no clear D. V dropped 5 bases and J dropped 0 bases, with 8 bases sitting between them. There are 14 residues in the CDR3. Germline V gene sequence: CDR1 MNHEY, CDR2 SMNVEV (reference sequence). CDR3 loop: CASSPVYSNQPQHF. DNA for the CDR3: TGTGCCAGCAGTCCAGTATATAGCAATCAGCCCCAGCATTTT.